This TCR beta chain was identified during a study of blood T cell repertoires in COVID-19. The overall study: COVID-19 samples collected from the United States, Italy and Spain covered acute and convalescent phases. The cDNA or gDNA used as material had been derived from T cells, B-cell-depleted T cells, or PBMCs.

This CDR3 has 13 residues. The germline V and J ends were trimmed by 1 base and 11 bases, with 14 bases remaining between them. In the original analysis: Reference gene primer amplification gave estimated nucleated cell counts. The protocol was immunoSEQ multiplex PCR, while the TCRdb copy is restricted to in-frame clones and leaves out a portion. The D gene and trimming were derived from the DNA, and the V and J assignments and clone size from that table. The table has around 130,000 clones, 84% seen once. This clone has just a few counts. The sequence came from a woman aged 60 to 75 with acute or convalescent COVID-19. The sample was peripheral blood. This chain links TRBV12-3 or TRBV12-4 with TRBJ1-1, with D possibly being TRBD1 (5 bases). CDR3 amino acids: CASSLGFGRVAFF. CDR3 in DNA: TGTGCCAGCAGTTTAGGTTTCGGCAGGGTTGCTTTCTTT.